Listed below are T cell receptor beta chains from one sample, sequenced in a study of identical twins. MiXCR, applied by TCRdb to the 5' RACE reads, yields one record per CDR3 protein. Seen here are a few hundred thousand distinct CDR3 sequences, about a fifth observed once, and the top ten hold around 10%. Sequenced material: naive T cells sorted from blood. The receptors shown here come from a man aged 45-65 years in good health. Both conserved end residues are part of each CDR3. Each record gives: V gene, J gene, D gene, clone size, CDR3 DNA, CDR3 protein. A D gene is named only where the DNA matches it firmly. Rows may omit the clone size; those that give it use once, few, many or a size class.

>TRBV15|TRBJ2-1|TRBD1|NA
TGTGCCACCAGCAGTTTGGGACAGGCCTACAATGAGCAGTTCTTC
CATSSLGQAYNEQFF
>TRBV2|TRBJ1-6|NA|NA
TGTGCCAGCAGTGGGCCAGGGACGAATTCACCCCTCCACTTT
CASSGPGTNSPLHF
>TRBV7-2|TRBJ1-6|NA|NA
TGTGCCAGCAGCTTAGGGGAGATTGTTCCGGGGAATTCACCCCTCCACTTT
CASSLGEIVPGNSPLHF
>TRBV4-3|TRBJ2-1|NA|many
TGCGCCAGCAGCCAAGATCGTAATTCAGTGGTCAGTGAGCAGTTCTTC
CASSQDRNSVVSEQFF
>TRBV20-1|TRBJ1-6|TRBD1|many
TGCAGTGCTTTCCTCCGGGACAGGGCGTCCTATAATTCACCCCTCCACTTT
CSAFLRDRASYNSPLHF
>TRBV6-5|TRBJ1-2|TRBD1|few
TGTGCCAGCAGTTACTCCGGAGGACAGGGTGGTAACTATGGCTACACCTTC
CASSYSGGQGGNYGYTF
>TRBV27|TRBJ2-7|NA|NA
TGTGCCAGCAGTTTAGGTTATGACGGAGTAAATTCCTACGAGCAGTACTTC
CASSLGYDGVNSYEQYF
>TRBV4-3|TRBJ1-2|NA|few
TGCGCCAGCAGCCAAGCCGCCGGGGGGGTGGAGGGTGGCTACACCTTC
CASSQAAGGVEGGYTF
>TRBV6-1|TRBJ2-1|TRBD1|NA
TGTGCCAGCAGGCGTCCGGGACAGATAATCTACAATGAGCAGTTCTTC
CASRRPGQIIYNEQFF
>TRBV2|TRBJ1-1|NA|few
TGTGCCAGCAGTGAAGTCAGGGTCTTTAACACTGAAGCTTTCTTT
CASSEVRVFNTEAFF
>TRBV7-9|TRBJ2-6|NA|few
TGTGCCAGCAGCTTAGCGCTGGCCTCTGGGGCCAACGTCCTGACTTTC
CASSLALASGANVLTF
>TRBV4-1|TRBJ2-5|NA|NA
TGCGCCAGCAGCCAAGATCTCTCTCGCGGCCTCAGGGAGACCCAGTACTTC
CASSQDLSRGLRETQYF
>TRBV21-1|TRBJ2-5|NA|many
TGTGCCAGCAGCAAAGTTCCAGACAAACCTAGTCAAGAGACCCAGTACTTC
CASSKVPDKPSQETQYF
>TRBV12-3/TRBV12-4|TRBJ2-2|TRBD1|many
TGTGCCAGCCGACAGGGCGAAAACACCGGGGAGCTGTTTTTT
CASRQGENTGELFF
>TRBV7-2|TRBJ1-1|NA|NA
TGTGCCAGCAGCACCGTGATGTCGAACACTGAAGCTTTCTTT
CASSTVMSNTEAFF